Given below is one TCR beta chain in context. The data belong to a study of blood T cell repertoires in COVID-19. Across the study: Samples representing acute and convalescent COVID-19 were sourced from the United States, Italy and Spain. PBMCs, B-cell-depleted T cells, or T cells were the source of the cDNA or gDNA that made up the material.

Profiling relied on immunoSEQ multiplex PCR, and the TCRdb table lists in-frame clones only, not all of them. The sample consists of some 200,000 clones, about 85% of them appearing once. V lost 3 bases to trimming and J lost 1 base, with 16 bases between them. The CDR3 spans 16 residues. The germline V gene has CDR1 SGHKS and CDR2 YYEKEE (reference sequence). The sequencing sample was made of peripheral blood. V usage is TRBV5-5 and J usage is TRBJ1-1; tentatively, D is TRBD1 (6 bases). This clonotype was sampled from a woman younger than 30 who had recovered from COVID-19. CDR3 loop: CASSSPWTAQNTEAFF. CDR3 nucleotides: TGTGCCAGCAGCTCGCCATGGACAGCCCAGAACACTGAAGCTTTCTTT.